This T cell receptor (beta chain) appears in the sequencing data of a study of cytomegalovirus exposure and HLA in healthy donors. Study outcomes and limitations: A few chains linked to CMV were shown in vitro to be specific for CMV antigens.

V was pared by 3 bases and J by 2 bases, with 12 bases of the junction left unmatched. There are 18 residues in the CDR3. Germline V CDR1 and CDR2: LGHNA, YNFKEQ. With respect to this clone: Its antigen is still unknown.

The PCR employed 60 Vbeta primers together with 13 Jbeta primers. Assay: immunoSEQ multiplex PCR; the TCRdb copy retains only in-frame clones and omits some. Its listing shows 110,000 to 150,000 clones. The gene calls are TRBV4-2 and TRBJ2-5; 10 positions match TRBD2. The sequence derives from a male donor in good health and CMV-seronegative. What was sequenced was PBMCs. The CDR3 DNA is TGTGCCAGCAGCCAGTCTAAAACTAGCGGGGCGATACAAGAGACCCAGTACTTC. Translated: CASSQSKTSGAIQETQYF.